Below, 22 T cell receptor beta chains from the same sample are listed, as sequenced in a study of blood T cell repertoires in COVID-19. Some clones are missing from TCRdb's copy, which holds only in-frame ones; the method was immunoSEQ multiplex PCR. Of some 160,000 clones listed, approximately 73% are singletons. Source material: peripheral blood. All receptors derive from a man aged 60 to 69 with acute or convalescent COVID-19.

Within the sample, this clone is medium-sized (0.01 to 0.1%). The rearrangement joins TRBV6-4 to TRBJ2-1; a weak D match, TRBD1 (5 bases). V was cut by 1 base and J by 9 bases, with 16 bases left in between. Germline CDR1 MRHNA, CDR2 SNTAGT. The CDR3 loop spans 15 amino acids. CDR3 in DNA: TGTGCCAGCAGTGACTTCCAGGGTTCCGAGAGTGAGCAGTTCTTC. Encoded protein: CASSDFQGSESEQFF.

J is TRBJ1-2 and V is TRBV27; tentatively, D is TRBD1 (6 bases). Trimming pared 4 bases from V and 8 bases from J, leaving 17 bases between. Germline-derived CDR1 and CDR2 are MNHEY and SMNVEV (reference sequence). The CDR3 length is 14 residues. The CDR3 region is CASSSFTQGQGYTF. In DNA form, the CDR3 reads TGTGCCAGCAGTTCCTTTACCCAGGGGCAGGGCTACACCTTC.

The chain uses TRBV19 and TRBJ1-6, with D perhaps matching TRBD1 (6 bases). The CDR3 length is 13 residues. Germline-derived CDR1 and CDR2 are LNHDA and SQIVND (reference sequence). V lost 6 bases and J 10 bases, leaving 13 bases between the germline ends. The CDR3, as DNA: TGTGCCAGTAGCGCAGGGGCAAGGTCACCCCTCCACTTT. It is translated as CASSAGARSPLHF.

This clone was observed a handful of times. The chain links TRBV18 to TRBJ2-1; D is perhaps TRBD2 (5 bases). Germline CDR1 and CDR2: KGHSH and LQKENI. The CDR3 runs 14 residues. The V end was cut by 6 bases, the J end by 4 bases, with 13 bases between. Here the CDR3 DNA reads TGTGCCAGCTCGACGGCGGCGGGTTACAATGAGCAGTTCTTC. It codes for CASSTAAGYNEQFF. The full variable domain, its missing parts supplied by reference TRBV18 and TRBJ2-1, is NAGVMQNPRHLVRRRGQEARLRCSPMKGHSHVYWYRQLPEEGLKFMVYLQKENIIDESGMPKERFSAEFPKEGPSILRIQQVVRGDSAAYFCASSTAAGYNEQFFGPGTRLTVL.

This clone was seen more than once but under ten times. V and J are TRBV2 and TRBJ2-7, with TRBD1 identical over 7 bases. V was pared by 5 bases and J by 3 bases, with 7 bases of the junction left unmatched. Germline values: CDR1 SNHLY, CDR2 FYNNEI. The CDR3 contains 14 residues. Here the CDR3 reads CASSTSRDSYEQYF. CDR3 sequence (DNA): TGTGCCAGCAGTACAAGCAGGGACAGCTACGAGCAGTACTTC. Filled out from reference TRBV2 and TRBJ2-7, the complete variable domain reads EPEVTQTPSHQVTQMGQEVILRCVPISNHLYFYWYRQILGQKVEFLVSFYNNEISEKSEIFDDQFSVERPDGSNFTLKIRSTKLEDSAMYFCASSTSRDSYEQYFGPGTRLTVT.

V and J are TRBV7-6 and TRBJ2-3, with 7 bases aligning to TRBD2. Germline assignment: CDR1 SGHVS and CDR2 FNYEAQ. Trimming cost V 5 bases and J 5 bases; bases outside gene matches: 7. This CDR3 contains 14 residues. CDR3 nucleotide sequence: TGTGCCAGCAGCACGAGACTAGCAGGAGATACGCAGTATTTT. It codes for CASSTRLAGDTQYF.

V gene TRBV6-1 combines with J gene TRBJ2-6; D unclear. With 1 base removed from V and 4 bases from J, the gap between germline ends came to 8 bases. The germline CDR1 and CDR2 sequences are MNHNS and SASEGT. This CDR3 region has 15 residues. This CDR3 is CASSEGGSGANVLTF. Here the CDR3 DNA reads TGTGCCAGCAGTGAAGGAGGTTCAGGGGCCAACGTCCTGACTTTC.

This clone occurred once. CDR3 region: CASSLFGGSYEQYF. In nucleotides, the CDR3 is TGTGCCAGCAGCTTGTTCGGCGGGAGTTACGAGCAGTACTTC. V and J are TRBV5-6 and TRBJ2-7; TRBD2 aligns across 7 bases. The CDR3 covers 14 residues. The V gene's germline CDR1 is SGHDT and CDR2 YYEEEE. V was clipped by 1 base and J by 4 bases; unmatched bases: 5.

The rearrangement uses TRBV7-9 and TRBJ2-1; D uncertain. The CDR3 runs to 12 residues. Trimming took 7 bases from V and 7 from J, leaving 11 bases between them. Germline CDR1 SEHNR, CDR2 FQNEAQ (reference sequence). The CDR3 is CASTPPVNEQFF. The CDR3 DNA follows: TGTGCCAGCACCCCGCCGGTTAATGAGCAGTTCTTC.

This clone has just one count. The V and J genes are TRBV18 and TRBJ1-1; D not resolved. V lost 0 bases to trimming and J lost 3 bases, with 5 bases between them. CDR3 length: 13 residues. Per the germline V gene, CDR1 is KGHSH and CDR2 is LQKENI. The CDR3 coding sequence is TGTGCCAGCTCACCACCGGCTTACACTGAAGCTTTCTTT. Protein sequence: CASSPPAYTEAFF.

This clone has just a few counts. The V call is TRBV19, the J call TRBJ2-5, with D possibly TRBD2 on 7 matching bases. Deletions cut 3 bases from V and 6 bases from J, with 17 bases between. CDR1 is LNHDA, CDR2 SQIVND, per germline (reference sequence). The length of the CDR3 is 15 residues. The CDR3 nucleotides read TGTGCCAGTAGTATCTCAGGAGGGGGGGGGCAGACCCAGTACTTC. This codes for CASSISGGGGQTQYF. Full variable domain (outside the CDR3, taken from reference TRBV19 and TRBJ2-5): DGGITQSPKYLFRKEGQNVTLSCEQNLNHDAMYWYRQDPGQGLRLIYYSQIVNDFQKGDIAEGYSVSREKKESFPLTVTSAQKNPTAFYLCASSISGGGGQTQYFGPGTRLLVL.

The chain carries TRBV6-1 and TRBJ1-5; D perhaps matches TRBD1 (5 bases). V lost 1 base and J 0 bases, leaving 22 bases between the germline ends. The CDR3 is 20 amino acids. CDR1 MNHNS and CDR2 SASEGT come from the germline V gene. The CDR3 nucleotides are TGTGCCAGCAGTGAAGGCCTAGGCCAGGGAATCGGTTATAGCAATCAGCCCCAGCATTTT. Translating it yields CASSEGLGQGIGYSNQPQHF.

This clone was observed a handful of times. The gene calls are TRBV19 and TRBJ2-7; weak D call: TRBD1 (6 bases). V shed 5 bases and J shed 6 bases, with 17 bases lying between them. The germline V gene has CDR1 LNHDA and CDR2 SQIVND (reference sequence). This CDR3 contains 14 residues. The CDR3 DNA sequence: TGTGCCAGTAGTCCCCAGGGGCCAGAGGCCGAGCAGTACTTC. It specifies CASSPQGPEAEQYF. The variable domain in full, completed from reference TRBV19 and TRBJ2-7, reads DGGITQSPKYLFRKEGQNVTLSCEQNLNHDAMYWYRQDPGQGLRLIYYSQIVNDFQKGDIAEGYSVSREKKESFPLTVTSAQKNPTAFYLCASSPQGPEAEQYFGPGTRLTVT.

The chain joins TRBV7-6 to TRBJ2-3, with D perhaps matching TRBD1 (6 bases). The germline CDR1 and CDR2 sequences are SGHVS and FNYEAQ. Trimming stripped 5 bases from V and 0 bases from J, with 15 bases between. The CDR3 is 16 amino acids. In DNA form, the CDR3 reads TGTGCCAGCAGCATCCTTTCAGGGGCCAGCACAGATACGCAGTATTTT. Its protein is CASSILSGASTDTQYF. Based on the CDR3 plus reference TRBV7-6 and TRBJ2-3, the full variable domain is GAGVSQSPRYKVTKRGQDVALRCDPISGHVSLYWYRQALGQGPEFLTYFNYEAQQDKSGLPNDRFSAERPEGSISTLTIQRTEQRDSAMYRCASSILSGASTDTQYFGPGTRLTVL.

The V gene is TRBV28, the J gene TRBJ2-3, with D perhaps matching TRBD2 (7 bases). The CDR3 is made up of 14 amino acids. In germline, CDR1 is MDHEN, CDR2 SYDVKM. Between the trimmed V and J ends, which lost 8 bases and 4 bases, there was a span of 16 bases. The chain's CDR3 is CASGLGGGADTQYF. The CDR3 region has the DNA TGTGCCAGCGGTCTAGGGGGAGGGGCAGATACGCAGTATTTT. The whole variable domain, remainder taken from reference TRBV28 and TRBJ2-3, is DVKVTQSSRYLVKRTGEKVFLECVQDMDHENMFWYRQDPGLGLRLIYFSYDVKMKEKGDIPEGYSVSREKKERFSLILESASTNQTSMYLCASGLGGGADTQYFGPGTRLTVL.

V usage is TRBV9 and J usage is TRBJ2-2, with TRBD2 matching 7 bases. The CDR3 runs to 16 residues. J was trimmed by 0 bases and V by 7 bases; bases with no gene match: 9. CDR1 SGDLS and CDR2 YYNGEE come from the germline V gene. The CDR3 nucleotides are TGTGCCAGCTCCGTCCTACTAGCGTCGAACACCGGGGAGCTGTTTTTT. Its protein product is CASSVLLASNTGELFF.

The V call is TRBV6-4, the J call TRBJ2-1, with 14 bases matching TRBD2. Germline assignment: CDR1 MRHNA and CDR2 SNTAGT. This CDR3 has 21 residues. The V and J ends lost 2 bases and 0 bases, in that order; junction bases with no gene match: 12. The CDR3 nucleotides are TGTGCCAGCAGTGACCCTTTCGGACTAGCGGGAGGCTCGAGCTCCTACAATGAGCAGTTCTTC. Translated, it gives CASSDPFGLAGGSSSYNEQFF.

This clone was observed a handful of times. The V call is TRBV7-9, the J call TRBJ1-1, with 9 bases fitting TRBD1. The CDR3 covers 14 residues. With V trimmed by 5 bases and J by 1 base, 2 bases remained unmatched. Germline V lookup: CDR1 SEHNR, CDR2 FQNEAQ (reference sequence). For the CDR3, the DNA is TGTGCCAGCAGCAAGGGACAGGGGAACACTGAAGCTTTCTTT. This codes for CASSKGQGNTEAFF.

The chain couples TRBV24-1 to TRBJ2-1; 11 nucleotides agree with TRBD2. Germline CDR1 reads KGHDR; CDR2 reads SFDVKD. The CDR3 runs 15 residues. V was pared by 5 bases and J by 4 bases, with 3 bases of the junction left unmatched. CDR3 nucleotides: TGTGCCACCAGTGGTACTAGCGGGAGATACAATGAGCAGTTCTTC. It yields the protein CATSGTSGRYNEQFF.

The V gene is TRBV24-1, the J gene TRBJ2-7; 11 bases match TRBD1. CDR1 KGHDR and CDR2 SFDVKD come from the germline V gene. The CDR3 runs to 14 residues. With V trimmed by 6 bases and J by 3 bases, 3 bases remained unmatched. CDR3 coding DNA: TGTGCCACCAGTCCGGGACAGGGGGACTACGAGCAGTACTTC. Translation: CATSPGQGDYEQYF.

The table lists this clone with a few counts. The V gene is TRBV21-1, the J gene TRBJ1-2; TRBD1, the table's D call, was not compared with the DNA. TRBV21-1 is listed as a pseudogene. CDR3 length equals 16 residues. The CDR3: CASSSPGGQLNYGYTF. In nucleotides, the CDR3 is TGTGCCAGCAGCTCCCCCGGTGGGCAGTTGAACTATGGCTACACCTTC.

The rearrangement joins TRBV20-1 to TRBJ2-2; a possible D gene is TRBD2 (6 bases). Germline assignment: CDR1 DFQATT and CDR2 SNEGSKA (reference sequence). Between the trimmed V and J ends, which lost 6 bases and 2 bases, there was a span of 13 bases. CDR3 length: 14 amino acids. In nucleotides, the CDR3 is TGCAGTGCGAGTCCGGGACTCAACACCGGGGAGCTGTTTTTT. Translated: CSASPGLNTGELFF.